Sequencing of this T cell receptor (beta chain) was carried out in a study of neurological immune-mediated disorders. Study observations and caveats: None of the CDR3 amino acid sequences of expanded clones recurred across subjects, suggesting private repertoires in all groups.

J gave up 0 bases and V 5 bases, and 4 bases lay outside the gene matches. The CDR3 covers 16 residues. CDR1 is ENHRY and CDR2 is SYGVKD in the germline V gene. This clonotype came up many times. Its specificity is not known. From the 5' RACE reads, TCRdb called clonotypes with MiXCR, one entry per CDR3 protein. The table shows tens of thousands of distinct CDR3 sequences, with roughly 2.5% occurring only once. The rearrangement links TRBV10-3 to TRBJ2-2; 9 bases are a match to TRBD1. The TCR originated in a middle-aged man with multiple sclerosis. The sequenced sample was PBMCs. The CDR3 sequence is CAISRDRAPNTGELFF. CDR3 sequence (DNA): TGTGCCATCAGTCGGGACAGGGCCCCGAACACCGGGGAGCTGTTTTTT.